This T cell receptor beta chain derives from a study of T cell repertoires in cytomegalovirus infection. The junction had 5 bases not matched to a gene; V was cut back by 6 bases and J by 6 bases. The CDR3 sequence is 13 residues long. Germline V gene lookup returns CDR1 MNHNS and CDR2 SASEGT. One entry per CDR3 protein, called by TCRdb with MiXCR from the reads. The sample consists of roughly 990,000 distinct CDR3 sequences, approximately 31% of them appearing once. In the case of this clonotype: The antigen remains unidentified.

J is TRBJ1-1 and V is TRBV6-1, with 9 bases aligning to TRBD1. The source of this sequence is a human donor in good health (CMV status not recorded). Some clones in this sample may be carry-over from other donors' samples. The sequenced sample was cultured CD8+ T cells from PBMCs, obtained from culture after CMV antigen stimulation. The CDR3 bases are TGTGCCAGCAGACAGGGGGCAGCGGCTGAAGCTTTCTTT. It translates to CASRQGAAAEAFF.